This paragraph covers one TCR beta chain sequence. Original handling: Reference gene primer amplification gave nucleated cell count estimates. Generated by immunoSEQ multiplex PCR, the TCRdb table keeps only in-frame clones and is missing some. V and J calls plus clone size are reproduced from that table; the DNA served to infer D and trimming. This table holds 110,000 or so clones, more than 80% found once. These data belong to a study of blood T cell repertoires in COVID-19. Study-wide background: Some COVID-19 samples were acute and others convalescent; all came from the United States, Italy and Spain. T cells, B-cell-depleted T cells, or PBMCs provided the cDNA or gDNA that served as material.

Seattle-derived patients entered the study during active infection and were followed longitudinally. This sequence originates from a woman aged 60-70 years with COVID-19, enrolled during active disease. The sequencing sample was made of peripheral blood.

CDR3 nucleotide sequence: TGCGCCAGCAGCTCCGGACTAGCGGGGGCCGCAGATACGCAGTATTTT. Its translation is CASSSGLAGAADTQYF. The chain has TRBV5-1 and TRBJ2-3; 13 nucleotides align to TRBD2. The CDR3 has 16 residues. V dropped 3 bases and J dropped 4; count of bases not matched to a gene: 5. From germline, CDR1 is SGHRS and CDR2 YFSETQ.